A selection of T cell receptor beta chains follows, all from one sample in a study of T-cell memory formation after mild COVID-19. A single record per CDR3 protein comes from TCRdb applying MiXCR to the 5' RACE reads. This table has about 180,000 distinct CDR3 sequences, 18% appearing once. Material: PBMCs or a T cell subset sorted from them (not recorded which). The receptors derive from a man between 18 and 35 years old who had mild COVID-19 (a few samples of this study predate the infection). Cell type and time point are not known. Each CDR3 is given without its conserved first and last residue.

J | V | CDR3
TRBJ1-4 | TRBV3-1 | ASSQLRRDEKLF
TRBJ2-1 | TRBV28 | ATRGDLQTIHEQF
TRBJ1-2 | TRBV28 | ASSFFGYT
TRBJ2-5 | TRBV10-1 | ASSESRGQETQY
TRBJ1-5 | TRBV6-6 | ASIRDAGSNQPQH
TRBJ2-3 | TRBV12-3/TRBV12-4 | ASSSPRGGDTQY
TRBJ1-2 | TRBV5-1 | ASSDPPSNYGYT
TRBJ1-1 | TRBV6-1 | ASSDYRAGEAF
TRBJ2-2 | TRBV5-1 | ASSLGTPESGELF
TRBJ1-1 | TRBV20-1 | SASQGQPTEAF
TRBJ1-1 | TRBV7-2 | ASSSTGVLNTEAF
TRBJ1-3 | TRBV12-3/TRBV12-4 | ASSFGSSSGNTIY
TRBJ1-2 | TRBV6-5 | ASSSAYGYT
TRBJ1-1 | TRBV7-2 | ASSFDSSEAF
TRBJ1-2 | TRBV29-1 | SVEDVGTSNYGYT
TRBJ2-1 | TRBV20-1 | SARPSRPSSYNEQF
TRBJ1-6 | TRBV20-1 | SARDISDRGNSPLH
TRBJ1-6 | TRBV9 | ASSLSSSYNSPLH
TRBJ2-7 | TRBV20-1 | SAALHGIHEQY
TRBJ1-5 | TRBV7-9 | ASRQGRDQPQH
TRBJ1-1 | TRBV7-9 | ASSLEGGTEAF
TRBJ1-1 | TRBV6-6 | ASSYRPQGRSTEAF
TRBJ2-7 | TRBV10-3 | AIGQVVSSYEQY
TRBJ2-4 | TRBV4-3 | ASSQDFSPRDIQY
TRBJ2-3 | TRBV20-1 | SARHSSLTDTQY
TRBJ2-5 | TRBV19 | ASSSSLETQY
TRBJ2-2 | TRBV28 | ASSLGGMAGELF
TRBJ1-2 | TRBV6-6 | ASSYSIGSGSNYGYT
TRBJ2-3 | TRBV5-1 | ASSLTGNQDTQY
TRBJ1-1 | TRBV27 | ASSFHGPLGKVAF
TRBJ2-2 | TRBV2 | ASSDRGYTGELF
TRBJ1-6 | TRBV11-2 | ASSLDGWGSPLH
TRBJ2-2 | TRBV18 | ASSPFDPMNTGELF
TRBJ2-2 | TRBV6-2/TRBV6-3 | ASSNRETGELF